This T cell receptor beta chain was recovered during a study of cytomegalovirus exposure and HLA in healthy donors. Study results and caveats: Within the data, a cluster of highly shared sequence variants was likely a sequencing artifact. The study flagged about 150 TCR beta chains as cytomegalovirus-associated. In a later analysis, HLA-C alleles had the fewest associated TCRs, DRB1 alleles the most.

Points on this clone: Its specificity is not known.

PCR used 60 Vbeta primers and 13 Jbeta primers. The repertoire was sequenced with immunoSEQ multiplex PCR; TCRdb's copy has only in-frame clones and lacks some. The sample has about 180,000 clones; 82% are singletons. Sequences were obtained from PBMCs. The receptor comes from a man aged 35-49 years in good health and CMV-seronegative.

CDR3 sequence (DNA): TGTGCCAGCAGCCCACGGACGGGAAAGAAGGAAAAACTGTTTTTT. It specifies CASSPRTGKKEKLFF. The chain is built from TRBV7-2 and TRBJ1-4; no reliable D call. This CDR3 has 15 residues. V was shortened by 5 bases and J by 8 bases, with 18 bases between the two germline ends. Germline V gives CDR1 SGHTA, CDR2 FQGNSA.